This is a list of T cell receptor beta chains from one sample in a study of CD8 T cells in Susac syndrome. Each CDR3 protein is one row after TCRdb ran MiXCR on the immunoSEQ multiplex PCR reads. There are about 130,000 distinct CDR3 sequences in the sample; approximately 95% occur only once, and 0.18% lies in the top ten. Input material: CD8+ T cells from PBMCs. The source is a human donor with Susac syndrome. Each CDR3 is given with its conserved first and last residue. D genes are given only for firm matches. Where a row states a size, it is once, few, many or the class of an expanded clone; other rows omit it.

TRBV12-3/TRBV12-4	.	TRBJ1-2	.	TGTGCCAGCAGGGCAGACAGCCTGGCCCATGGCTACACCTTC	CASRADSLAHGYTF
TRBV12-3/TRBV12-4	.	TRBJ2-6	.	TGTGCCAGCAGTTTGGCGGCACCGTCTGGGGCCAACGTCCTGACTTTC	CASSLAAPSGANVLTF
TRBV4-1	.	TRBJ2-7	TRBD2	TGCGCCAGCAGCCCTAAGCTAGCGGGAGTCTACGAGCAGTACTTC	CASSPKLAGVYEQYF
TRBV12-3/TRBV12-4	once	TRBJ2-2	.	TGTGCCACAATTTCCGGGGGAGGAACCGGGGAGCTGTTTTTT	CATISGGGTGELFF
TRBV27	.	TRBJ1-1	.	TGTGCCAGCAGGGTATGGGGCGGTGAAGCTTTCTTT	CASRVWGGEAFF
TRBV30	.	TRBJ2-1	TRBD2	TGTGCCTGGAGTGCTAGGTGGGCTAGCGGGAGAGGTGTGTCCTACAATGAGCAGTTCTTC	CAWSARWASGRGVSYNEQFF
TRBV2	.	TRBJ1-1	.	TGTGCCAGCAGTGATACCGGGAACACTGAAGCTTTCTTT	CASSDTGNTEAFF
TRBV4-1	.	TRBJ2-7	.	TGCGCCAGCAGTGAAGCCTTGGGTTTAGGCGAGCAGTACTTC	CASSEALGLGEQYF
TRBV5-1	.	TRBJ2-7	.	TGCGCCAGCAGCTTGGAACAGGGCTACGAGCAGTACTTC	CASSLEQGYEQYF
TRBV19	few	TRBJ2-7	TRBD2	TGTGCCAGTAGTTTTGGGACTAGCGGTTACGAGCAGTACTTC	CASSFGTSGYEQYF
TRBV27	.	TRBJ2-1	.	TGTGCCAGCAGTTTGACACGTTACAATGAGCAGTTCTTC	CASSLTRYNEQFF
TRBV29-1	.	TRBJ1-2	.	TGCAGCGTTGAGTCCTCTGACTACACCTTC	CSVESSDYTF
TRBV19	.	TRBJ2-2	.	TGTGCCAGTAGTCCCGGGGTAACGGGGGAGCTGTTTTTT	CASSPGVTGELFF
TRBV5-6	.	TRBJ1-5	.	TGTGCCAGCAGCTTTGGAGGAGTGGGACAGCCCCAGCATTTT	CASSFGGVGQPQHF
TRBV7-9	once	TRBJ1-1	.	TGTGCCCGAGGGCCGGGAACACTTGAAGCTTTCTTT	CARGPGTLEAFF
TRBV10-3	.	TRBJ1-2	.	TGTGCCATCAGTGAGTCCTTGACCGCTAACTATGGCTACACCTTC	CAISESLTANYGYTF
TRBV11-1	few	TRBJ2-1	.	TGTGCCAGCAGCTTAGGGGTCGAGACAGGTTATTCAGATGAGCAGTTCTTC	CASSLGVETGYSDEQFF
TRBV27	.	TRBJ1-5	.	TGTGCCAGCAGTGGGTGGGACGGGGATAGCAATCAGCCCCAGCATTTT	CASSGWDGDSNQPQHF
TRBV6-5	.	TRBJ2-7	TRBD2	TGTGCCAGCGGGCTAGCGGTGGTCCAGGAGCAGTACTTC	CASGLAVVQEQYF
TRBV14	once	TRBJ2-5	.	TGTGCCAGCAGCCAACCCCAAGAGACCCAGTACTTC	CASSQPQETQYF
TRBV6-6	.	TRBJ2-7	TRBD2	TGTGCCAGCGGCAAGCGGGAGGGCGCCTACGAGCAGTACTTC	CASGKREGAYEQYF
TRBV9	.	TRBJ1-5	TRBD1	TGTGCCAGCAGCCCAGGGGGTAGTCAGCCCCAGCATTTT	CASSPGGSQPQHF
TRBV9	.	TRBJ2-1	TRBD1	TGTGCCAGCAGCGTATCAGGGACAGCTAACAATGAGCAGTTCTTC	CASSVSGTANNEQFF
TRBV28	once	TRBJ2-1	TRBD1	TGTGCCAGCAGGGATTACCGGGACAGCTACAATGAGCAGTTCTTC	CASRDYRDSYNEQFF
TRBV5-6	.	TRBJ2-7	TRBD1	TGTGCCAGCAGCTTGGGGGACAGGGCGTCCTACGAGCAGTACTTC	CASSLGDRASYEQYF
TRBV7-3	.	TRBJ1-1	.	TGTGCCAGCAGCCCCACGGGGACGGGAGCTGAAGCTTTCTTT	CASSPTGTGAEAFF
TRBV6-5	.	TRBJ1-1	TRBD1	TGTGCCAGCAGTTTCCTCATAACAGGGGGCGGATTGGGCACTGAAGCTTTCTTT	CASSFLITGGGLGTEAFF
TRBV9	few	TRBJ2-2	TRBD2	TGTGCCAGCAGCATCGGACTAGCGGGAGACCGCGGCGGGGAGCTGTTTTTT	CASSIGLAGDRGGELFF
TRBV9	.	TRBJ2-1	.	TGTGCCAGCAGCAGTCTCGTCGGTCCCTCCTACAATGAGCAGTTCTTC	CASSSLVGPSYNEQFF
TRBV29-1	.	TRBJ1-2	.	TGCAGCGTTGTATCAGGGTTCGGAGCTAACTATGGCTACACCTTC	CSVVSGFGANYGYTF
TRBV5-1	.	TRBJ2-1	.	TGCGCCAGCGGGAGCTCGGGTGGTGCGCAGTTCTTC	CASGSSGGAQFF
TRBV5-1	.	TRBJ1-2	.	TGCGCCAGCAGCTTGGACCCAAGAACCGGCGGAGGGATAATAGCCTATGGCTACACCTTC	CASSLDPRTGGGIIAYGYTF
TRBV11-3	.	TRBJ2-7	.	TGTGCCAGCAGCCCCGGTGGTCTCGAGCAGTACTTC	CASSPGGLEQYF
TRBV5-6	.	TRBJ2-7	TRBD1	TGTGCCAGCACCCTCGGGACAGGAGCCTACGAGCAGTACTTC	CASTLGTGAYEQYF
TRBV3-1	.	TRBJ2-5	.	TGTGCCAGCAGCCAAGTTGACAGAACGGAGACCCAGTACTTC	CASSQVDRTETQYF
TRBV11-2	.	TRBJ2-3	.	TGTGCCAGCAGCTTAGGGACTACCCCTAGCACAGATACGCAGTATTTT	CASSLGTTPSTDTQYF
TRBV11-2	once	TRBJ2-2	.	TGTGCCAGCTTTGAGACCAACACCGGGGAGCTGTTTTTT	CASFETNTGELFF
TRBV15	.	TRBJ2-1	TRBD2	TGTGCCACCAGCAGAGATCTTTCGGCGGGAGGGCGAAATGAGCAGTTCTTC	CATSRDLSAGGRNEQFF
TRBV4-1	.	TRBJ2-2	TRBD1	TGCGCCAGCAGCCTCAACAGGGGCGCAAGCGGGGAGCTGTTTTTT	CASSLNRGASGELFF
TRBV15	few	TRBJ2-7	.	TGTGCCACCAGCGCTAGCGTGGGCAACGAGCAGTACTTC	CATSASVGNEQYF